This T cell receptor beta chain was observed in a study of cytomegalovirus exposure and HLA in healthy donors. Looking at the study overall: A later analysis reported the same platform for the roughly 120 validation repertoires and the roughly 700 first-cohort repertoires. Study-level results: Cytomegalovirus-associated status was assigned to 164 TCR beta chains.

Method: immunoSEQ multiplex PCR; TCRdb's copy keeps in-frame clones and lacks some. The profile covers some 54,000 clones, with roughly 90% appearing a single time and just over 3% taken by the ten largest. The donors formed part of the roughly 110-subject validation cohort, distinct from the roughly 600-subject first cohort. As for this clone: Its specificity is unknown.

Germline V gene lookup returns CDR1 GTSNPN and CDR2 SVGIG (reference sequence). The CDR3 spans 12 residues. Deletions cut 7 bases from V and 6 bases from J, with 13 bases between. The V and J genes are TRBV30 and TRBJ1-3; perhaps TRBD1 as D (6 bases). The sample taken for sequencing was PBMCs. This receptor was taken from a man aged 18-30 years in good health and CMV-seronegative. CDR3 DNA sequence: TGTGCCTTCGGACAGTTTTCAAACACCATATATTTT. It yields the protein CAFGQFSNTIYF.